Here is one TCR beta chain with its context. Its cognate antigen is unknown. CDR1 is SGHVT and CDR2 is SQSDAQ in the germline V gene. The CDR3 sequence is 14 residues long. V was trimmed by 0 bases and J by 3 bases, leaving 8 bases between them. Each CDR3 protein gets one entry after TCRdb re-called the reads with MiXCR. Counted here are 110,000 to 150,000 distinct CDR3 sequences, roughly 32% occurring once; the ten biggest clones make up around 50%. The data are from a study of T cell repertoires in cytomegalovirus infection. Study-wide background: As its CMV epitopes, the study selected recently identified HLA-C-restricted and well-studied HLA-B-restricted targets. Through public TCR beta signatures, both CMV infection and matching HLA type were indicated.

General study findings and limits: HLA-C-restricted CMV clonotypes gave the most frequent clonotype in two of eight donors. Adding up the frequency of public TCR beta families identified people who carried CMV plus the relevant HLA.

The chain combines TRBV7-4 with TRBJ1-1; D not resolved. Sequenced here: CD8+ T cells from cultured PBMCs, sampled from culture after CMV antigen stimulation. The sequence came from a human donor in good health (CMV status not recorded). Some clones in this sample may be carry-over from other donors' samples. CDR3 bases: TGTGCCAGCAGCTTAGCCGGGTATCACACTGAAGCTTTCTTT. Protein: CASSLAGYHTEAFF. Looking up the rest from reference TRBV7-4 and TRBJ1-1 gives the full variable domain: GAGVSQSPRYKVAKRGRDVALRCDSISGHVTLYWYRQTLGQGSEVLTYSQSDAQRDKSGRPSGRFSAERPERSVSTLKIQRTEQGDSAVYLCASSLAGYHTEAFFGQGTRLTVV.